Below, 29 T cell receptor beta chains from the same sample are listed, as sequenced in a study of T cell clonality in common variable immunodeficiency. Whole-study results and caveats: Reportedly, TCR beta sequences from common variable immunodeficiency showed fewer deletions and N-nucleotide insertions.

Which antigens these TCRs recognize remains unknown. Assay used: immunoSEQ multiplex PCR; TCRdb lists only in-frame clones, some missing. This repertoire lists 25,000 to 35,000 clones without singletons; around 30% sits in the top ten. Sequencing was carried out using peripheral blood mononuclear cells. All receptors come from a human donor with common variable immunodeficiency.

In this sample, this clone turned up a few times. The read is 3 residues too short to cover the CDR3 end, so that end is filled in from the germline J gene. This chain joins TRBV5-1 and TRBJ1-2; 10 nucleotides align to TRBD1. Germline values: CDR1 SGHRS, CDR2 YFSETQ. The ends lost 6 bases at V and 2 bases at J; junction bases unmatched: 4. The CDR3 sequence is 14 residues long. Incomplete CDR3 DNA: TGCGCCAGCAACCCGGGACAGGGGAACTATGGC. Translating gives CASNPGQGNYG. The full CDR3 protein is CASNPGQGNYGYTF. Supplemented by reference TRBV5-1 and TRBJ1-2, the full variable domain reads KAGVTQTPRYLIKTRGQQVTLSCSPISGHRSVSWYQQTPGQGLQFLFEYFSETQRNKGNFPGRFSGRQFSNSRSEMNVSTLELGDSALYLCASNPGQGNYGYTFGSGTRLTVV.

This clone occurred a few times. The read ends 3 residues before the CDR3 terminus; that terminus is restored from the germline J gene. This rearrangement joins TRBV6-1 to TRBJ2-5; 9 bases agree with TRBD2. The junction had 5 bases not matched to a gene; V was cut back by 4 bases and J by 2 bases. The germline V gene encodes CDR1 MNHNS and CDR2 SASEGT. The CDR3 is 15 residues long. The CDR3 protein is CASSGLAVRQETQYF. The part of the CDR3 DNA that was read is TGTGCCAGCAGTGGACTAGCGGTACGGCAAGAGACC.

This clone was recorded many times. The CDR3 end lies 3 residues beyond the end of the read and is filled in from the germline J gene. The chain combines TRBV5-6 with TRBJ1-1; TRBD1 agrees at 7 bases. CDR1 SGHDT and CDR2 YYEEEE come from the germline V gene. The CDR3 runs to 14 residues. Trimming at V came to 2 bases and at J to 2 bases, leaving 3 bases not matched to a gene. Here the CDR3 reads CASSFGTENTEAFF. CDR3 DNA, as far as it was read: TGTGCCAGCAGCTTCGGGACAGAAAACACTGAA.

This clone was detected only a few times. With the read ending 3 residues before the CDR3 end, the germline J gene is used to fill in that end. The chain joins TRBV19 to TRBJ1-2; TRBD1 aligns across 8 bases. The CDR3 consists of 13 residues. Germline V lookup: CDR1 LNHDA, CDR2 SQIVND (reference sequence). CDR3 residues: CASNGQGLRGYTF. CDR3 bases read: TGTGCCAGCAACGGACAGGGCTTACGGGGC.

In this sample, this clone turned up many times. The read comes to an end 3 residues before the CDR3 does, leaving the germline J gene to fill in the end. The chain recombines TRBV2 with TRBJ1-1; D call uncertain. The CDR3 spans 12 residues. In germline, CDR1 is SNHLY, CDR2 FYNNEI. Deletions cut 11 bases from V and 6 bases from J, with 16 bases between. CDR3 protein: CASRPERAEAFF. Partial CDR3 DNA: TGTGCCTCCAGACCCGAGAGGGCTGAA.

This clone was recorded many times. Sequencing ends 3 residues short of the CDR3 end; the germline J gene provides the rest. The chain links TRBV20-1 to TRBJ1-6, with 9 bases matching TRBD1. From germline, CDR1 is DFQATT and CDR2 SNEGSKA (reference sequence). The CDR3 runs to 15 residues. Germline trimming cut 6 bases from V and 10 bases from J; bases unmatched to any gene: 13. The covered CDR3 bases are TGCAGTGCCGAGTCCCCGGGACAGGGCGGCTCACCC. Its translation is CSAESPGQGGSP. The whole CDR3 is CSAESPGQGGSPLHF.

This clone was detected a few times. The read ends 3 residues shy of where the CDR3 ends; the end is completed using the germline J gene. The chain recombines TRBV6-2 or TRBV6-3 with TRBJ2-5; 7 bases agree with TRBD1. Germline V CDR1 and CDR2: MNHEY, SVGEGT. The CDR3 consists of 16 residues. Trimming at V came to 5 bases and at J to 2 bases, leaving 11 bases not matched to a gene. CDR3: CASSPGGSVVQETQYF. CDR3 DNA, as far as it was read: TGTGCCAGCAGTCCAGGGGGATCAGTAGTACAAGAGACC.

A few counts support this clone. The read stops 3 residues short of the end of the CDR3; the missing end is completed from the germline J gene. The V and J genes are TRBV5-1 and TRBJ2-2; 8 positions agree with TRBD1. The CDR3 runs to 15 residues. J lost 5 bases, V lost 2 bases, and 5 bases had no gene match. Germline V gives CDR1 SGHRS, CDR2 YFSETQ. The sequenced CDR3 bases are TGCGCCAGCAGCTTCGACAGGGGCGGGACCGGGGAG. It specifies CASSFDRGGTGE. The full CDR3 protein reads CASSFDRGGTGELFF.

The CDR3 reads CSTFRDSSNTEAFF. The sequenced part of the CDR3 DNA is TGCAGTACCTTTAGGGACAGCTCGAACACTGAA. The gene calls are TRBV20-1 and TRBJ1-1; 7 nucleotides align to TRBD1. Sequencing ends 3 residues short of the CDR3 end; the germline J gene provides the rest. The CDR3 is 14 residues long. CDR1 DFQATT and CDR2 SNEGSKA come from the germline V gene (reference sequence). Germline trimming cut 8 bases from V and 1 base from J; bases unmatched to any gene: 10.

This clone has more than one count but fewer than ten. The read comes to an end 3 residues before the CDR3 does, leaving the germline J gene to fill in the end. This sequence joins TRBV19 and TRBJ1-1; D uncertain. The V end was cut by 4 bases, the J end by 5 bases, with 11 bases between. Germline CDR1 is LNHDA and CDR2 is SQIVND (reference sequence). The CDR3 is made up of 13 amino acids. CDR3 residues: CASSTTRRTEAFF. The sequenced CDR3 bases are TGTGCCAGTAGTACCACCAGGAGAACTGAA.

On this clone: The CDR3 end is not reached by the read, which stops 3 residues before it; the germline J gene fills it in. The chain employs TRBV2 and TRBJ1-4; D may be TRBD1 (5 bases). V lost 7 bases and J 3 bases, leaving 12 bases between the germline ends. There are 14 residues in the CDR3. Germline V gene sequence: CDR1 SNHLY, CDR2 FYNNEI. The sequenced part of the CDR3 DNA is TGTGCCAGCATCTCGACAGTTCCTAATGAAAAA. It yields the protein CASISTVPNEK. In full, the CDR3 is CASISTVPNEKLFF.

Concerning this clone: Coverage ceases 3 residues before the CDR3 finishes, and the germline J gene fills in the end. J is TRBJ1-5 and V is TRBV19; D is possibly TRBD1 (6 bases). The CDR3 has 17 amino acids. Trimming shortened V by 3 bases and J by 2 bases, and 17 bases separated the two germline ends. Germline V gene sequence: CDR1 LNHDA, CDR2 SQIVND (reference sequence). The CDR3 reads CASSILRGQRGNQPQHF. CDR3 DNA (partial): TGTGCCAGTAGTATTCTCAGAGGACAGCGCGGCAATCAGCCC.

To note about this clone: The read gets to within 3 residues of the CDR3 end, and the germline J gene fills in the rest. This sequence joins TRBV2 and TRBJ1-3; no firm D call. There are 16 residues in the CDR3. Germline V lookup: CDR1 SNHLY, CDR2 FYNNEI. V lost 7 bases, J lost 0 bases, and 16 bases lay in between. The sequenced CDR3 bases are TGTGCCAGCACCAAGAGGGTCTTAATCTCTGGAAACACC. Protein product: CASTKRVLISGNT. In full, the CDR3 is CASTKRVLISGNTIYF.

This clone occurred a few times. A junction boundary mismatches the germline segment, possibly from a read error. Read sequence stops 3 residues before the CDR3 end, and the germline J gene provides the missing end. The chain couples TRBV7-2 to TRBJ2-5; 11 positions match TRBD1. CDR3 size: 14 residues. Germline values: CDR1 SGHTA, CDR2 FQGNSA. Here the CDR3 reads CASNLGGQGVTQYF. The sequenced CDR3 bases are TGTGCCAGCAACTTAGGGGGACAGGGGGTGACC.

The sample holds many counts of this clone. The CDR3 goes on 3 residues after the read ends, and that part is filled in from the germline J gene. The rearrangement uses TRBV19 and TRBJ2-5; 8 bases map to TRBD1. Germline V gene lookup returns CDR1 LNHDA and CDR2 SQIVND (reference sequence). V dropped 4 bases and J dropped 5; count of bases not matched to a gene: 6. The CDR3 has 14 amino acids. Partial CDR3 DNA: TGTGCCAGTAGTAGCCAGGGGGCACGGGAGACC. The encoded protein is CASSSQGARET. The full CDR3 is CASSSQGARETQYF.

The sample holds a few counts of this clone. The read halts 3 residues ahead of the CDR3 end, with the missing end drawn from the germline J gene. The chain is built from TRBV7-2 and TRBJ1-3; TRBD1 matches at 8 bases. Unmatched junction bases numbered 8, after V lost 0 bases and J lost 4 bases. Per germline, CDR1 SGHTA and CDR2 FQGNSA. This CDR3 region has 17 residues. This CDR3 is CASSLAGQGAGGNTIYF. The CDR3 DNA, read in part, is TGTGCCAGCAGCTTAGCCGGGCAGGGGGCGGGCGGAAACACC.

This clone has a handful of counts. The CDR3 goes on 3 residues after the read ends, and that part is filled in from the germline J gene. The gene calls are TRBV7-9 and TRBJ2-1; 8 positions agree with TRBD2. CDR3 length: 15 amino acids. V was clipped by 2 bases and J by 8 bases; unmatched bases: 8. The germline CDR1 and CDR2 sequences are SEHNR and FQNEAQ (reference sequence). CDR3 in amino acids: CASSLTTGLGDEQFF. CDR3 bases read: TGTGCCAGCAGCTTAACGACGGGACTAGGCGATGAG. The complete variable domain, with remaining parts taken from reference TRBV7-9 and TRBJ2-1, reads DTGVSQNPRHKITKRGQNVTFRCDPISEHNRLYWYRQTLGQGPEFLTYFQNEAQLEKSRLLSDRFSAERPKGSFSTLEIQRTEQGDSAMYLCASSLTTGLGDEQFFGPGTRLTVL.

On this clone itself: The missing CDR3 end, 3 residues past where the read stops, is filled in from the germline J gene. The rearrangement joins TRBV18 to TRBJ2-7; 10 bases line up with TRBD2. V was pared by 7 bases and J by 0 bases, with 3 bases of the junction left unmatched. This CDR3 spans 14 amino acids. CDR1 and CDR2 (germline): KGHSH, LQKENI. The CDR3 DNA, read in part, is TGTGCCAGCTTCGAGCGGGGGGGCTCCTACGAG. As protein: CASFERGGSYE. The full CDR3 reads CASFERGGSYEQYF.

Notes on this clone: The read ends 3 residues early relative to the CDR3; the germline J gene fills the gap. The rearrangement joins TRBV7-9 to TRBJ1-3; 7 positions match TRBD1. Germline CDR1 reads SEHNR; CDR2 reads FQNEAQ (reference sequence). The CDR3 runs to 14 residues. J lost 3 bases, V lost 4 bases, and 3 bases had no gene match. The CDR3 sequence is CASSYTGVGNTIYF. The DNA read from the CDR3 is TGTGCCAGCAGCTACACAGGGGTTGGAAACACC.

Notes on this clone: The read ends 3 residues before the CDR3 terminus; that terminus is restored from the germline J gene. This chain joins TRBV7-9 and TRBJ2-5, with D uncertain. Germline-derived CDR1 and CDR2 are SEHNR and FQNEAQ (reference sequence). Trimming cost V 4 bases and J 5 bases, with 14 bases left between them. The CDR3 has 14 residues. The CDR3 here is CASSSVTEWETQYF. The sequenced part of the CDR3 DNA is TGTGCCAGCAGCTCAGTCACCGAATGGGAGACC.

Note on this clone: The read finishes 3 residues shy of the CDR3 end, and the germline J gene is used to complete it. The J gene is TRBJ2-1, the V gene TRBV7-2; 12 bases agree with TRBD2. The CDR3 is 15 residues long. Trimming removed 5 bases from V and 6 bases from J; junction bases left unmatched: 5. Germline assignment: CDR1 SGHTA and CDR2 FQGNSA. CDR3 protein: CASSPLAGGGNEQFF. Partial CDR3 DNA: TGTGCCAGCAGCCCCCTAGCGGGGGGGGGCAATGAG. Drawing the rest from reference TRBV7-2 and TRBJ2-1, the complete variable domain is GAGVSQSPSNKVTEKGKDVELRCDPISGHTALYWYRQSLGQGLEFLIYFQGNSAPDKSGLPSDRFSAERTGGSVSTLTIQRTQQEDSAVYLCASSPLAGGGNEQFFGPGTRLTVL.

Concerning this clone itself: Read sequence stops 3 residues before the CDR3 end, and the germline J gene provides the missing end. The genes are TRBV7-2 and TRBJ1-2, with 8 bases fitting TRBD1. CDR1 is SGHTA and CDR2 is FQGNSA in the germline V gene. The CDR3 contains 13 residues. With V trimmed by 4 bases and J by 5 bases, 3 bases remained unmatched. CDR3 amino acids: CASSSDRAYGYTF. The DNA read from the CDR3 is TGTGCCAGCAGCTCGGACAGGGCTTATGGC. The complete variable domain, with remaining parts taken from reference TRBV7-2 and TRBJ1-2, reads GAGVSQSPSNKVTEKGKDVELRCDPISGHTALYWYRQSLGQGLEFLIYFQGNSAPDKSGLPSDRFSAERTGGSVSTLTIQRTQQEDSAVYLCASSSDRAYGYTFGSGTRLTVV.

Turning to this clone: Mismatch with germline at one junction end may stem from a read error. From the germline J gene comes the end of the CDR3, since the read stops 3 residues before it. The chain employs TRBV7-9 and TRBJ1-5; 7 bases align to TRBD1. Germline CDR1 and CDR2: SEHNR and FQNEAQ (reference sequence). The CDR3 is made up of 13 amino acids. The part of the CDR3 DNA that was read is TGTGCCGGCAGGACAGGAGAGAAGCAGCCC. It yields the protein CAGRTGEKQP. The CDR3 in full is CAGRTGEKQPQHF.

This clone was counted ten times or more. The DNA ends 3 residues before the CDR3 does, and the rest of the CDR3 is filled in from the germline J gene. The gene calls are TRBV2 and TRBJ2-3; 10 nucleotides agree with TRBD2. Germline CDR1 SNHLY, CDR2 FYNNEI. This CDR3 region has 15 residues. The J segment lost 7 bases and the V segment lost 4 bases, leaving 8 bases of the junction unmatched. CDR3 DNA, as far as it was read: TGTGCCAGCAGTGGGCTAGCGGGGGACCTTAATACG. Its translation is CASSGLAGDLNT. The full CDR3 reads CASSGLAGDLNTQYF.

Details on this clone: From the germline J gene comes the end of the CDR3, since the read stops 3 residues before it. The rearrangement joins TRBV7-8 to TRBJ2-2; TRBD1 matches at 10 bases. This CDR3 has 18 residues. Germline CDR1 is SGHVS and CDR2 is FQNEAQ. The V and J ends lost 4 bases and 7 bases, in that order; junction bases with no gene match: 15. CDR3 in amino acids: CASSSTGGDRPRGGELFF. Partial CDR3 DNA: TGTGCCAGCAGCTCGACAGGGGGCGATCGACCCCGAGGCGGGGAG.

For this clone: The CDR3 extends 3 residues past the end of the read, so its final part is completed from the germline J gene. The chain recombines TRBV19 with TRBJ1-5; 8 bases are a match to TRBD1. The CDR3 consists of 15 residues. Germline assignment: CDR1 LNHDA and CDR2 SQIVND (reference sequence). The V gene end was trimmed by 2 bases and the J gene end by 6 bases; junction bases not matched to a gene: 6. This CDR3 is CASSISRGLGQPQHF. Partial CDR3 DNA: TGTGCCAGTAGTATAAGCAGGGGGCTCGGTCAGCCC.

This clone was counted between two and nine times. Read coverage stops 3 residues before the CDR3 terminus; the germline J gene supplies the remainder. The V call is TRBV19, the J call TRBJ2-3; D uncertain. The CDR3 is 14 residues long. The ends were cut back, 4 bases at V and 2 bases at J, with 10 bases in the middle. Germline loops: CDR1 LNHDA, CDR2 SQIVND (reference sequence). Incomplete CDR3 DNA: TGTGCCAGTAGTACTCTCTTAGACACAGATACG. This translates into CASSTLLDTDT. The complete CDR3 protein is CASSTLLDTDTQYF.

This clone has just a few counts. The read terminates 3 residues before the CDR3 end, so the remaining end is supplied by the germline J gene. V is TRBV5-1 and J is TRBJ2-5; TRBD1 agrees at 10 bases. This CDR3 has 16 residues. CDR1 and CDR2 (germline): SGHRS, YFSETQ. V gave up 0 bases and J gave up 5 bases; unmatched junction bases: 7. CDR3 protein: CASSLGQGAHGETQYF. The covered CDR3 bases are TGCGCCAGCAGCTTGGGACAGGGGGCTCACGGGGAGACC.

CDR3 bases read: TGTGCCAGCAGTGACACTCCTTCGGACAGCTATGGC. This translates into CASSDTPSDSYG. The whole CDR3 sequence is CASSDTPSDSYGYTF. The V call is TRBV6-1, the J call TRBJ1-2; TRBD1 is a possible D gene (6 bases). The read ends 3 residues before the CDR3 terminus; that terminus is restored from the germline J gene. There are 15 residues in the CDR3. Germline V gene sequence: CDR1 MNHNS, CDR2 SASEGT. V was shortened by 3 bases and J by 4 bases, with 15 bases between the two germline ends.